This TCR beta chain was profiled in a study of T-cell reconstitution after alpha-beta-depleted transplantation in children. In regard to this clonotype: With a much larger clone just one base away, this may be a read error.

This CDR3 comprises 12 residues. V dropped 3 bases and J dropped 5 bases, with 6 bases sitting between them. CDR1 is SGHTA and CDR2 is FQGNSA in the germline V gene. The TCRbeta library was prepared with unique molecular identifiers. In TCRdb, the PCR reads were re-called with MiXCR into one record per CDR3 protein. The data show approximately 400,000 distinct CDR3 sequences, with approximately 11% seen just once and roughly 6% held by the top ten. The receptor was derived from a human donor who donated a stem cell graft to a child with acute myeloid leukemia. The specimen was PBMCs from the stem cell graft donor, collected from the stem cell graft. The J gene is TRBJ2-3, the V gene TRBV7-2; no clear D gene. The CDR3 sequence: CASSFVRDTQYF. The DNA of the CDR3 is TGTGCCAGCAGCTTTGTGAGAGATACGCAGTATTTT.